Each of the 14 T cell receptor beta chains below was sequenced from the same sample in a study of blood T cell repertoires in COVID-19 (dated by TCRdb to 2018 to 2021). Libraries came from the immunoSEQ multiplex PCR assay. TCRdb took over this immuneACCESS table, retaining in-frame rearrangements with V and J assigned. Such tables are incomplete; in checked studies, under half of the missing clones stem from an unresolved V gene, and the remainder is unexplained. Within this sample are hundreds of thousands of clones, with around 89% of them counted one time only. Roughly an eighth of the sample comes from the top ten. The source material was peripheral blood. The origin of the receptors is a woman aged 55-69 years with acute or convalescent COVID-19.

The chain couples TRBV15 to TRBJ1-4; D is unclear. There are 14 residues in the CDR3. Germline V lookup: CDR1 LNHNV, CDR2 YYDKDF (reference sequence). Trimming stripped 0 bases from V and 7 bases from J, with 9 bases between. CDR3 protein: CATSRDRGGEKLFF. In nucleotides, the CDR3 is TGTGCCACCAGCAGAGATCGGGGTGGTGAAAAACTGTTTTTT.

The chain couples TRBV6-5 to TRBJ2-7, with 7 bases matching TRBD1. CDR1 and CDR2 (germline): MNHEY, SVGAGI. This CDR3 has 14 residues. V was clipped by 4 bases and J by 0 bases; unmatched bases: 3. In nucleotides, the CDR3 is TGTGCCAGCAGTTGGACAGGCATCTCCTACGAGCAGTACTTC. This gives the protein CASSWTGISYEQYF.

The rearrangement joins TRBV29-1 to TRBJ1-2; 7 nucleotides match TRBD1. J lost 7 bases, V lost 7 bases, and 6 bases had no gene match. Germline CDR1 and CDR2: SQVTM and ANQGSEA. The CDR3 extends over 11 amino acids. The CDR3 spells CSGQGGSGYTF. Here the CDR3 DNA reads TGCAGCGGACAGGGTGGTTCTGGCTACACCTTC. Supplemented by reference TRBV29-1 and TRBJ1-2, the full variable domain reads SAVISQKPSRDICQRGTSLTIQCQVDSQVTMMFWYRQQPGQSLTLIATANQGSEATYESGFVIDKFPISRPNLTFSTLTVSNMSPEDSSIYLCSGQGGSGYTFGSGTRLTVV.

The gene calls are TRBV7-2 and TRBJ1-2, with TRBD1 matching 7 bases. The CDR3 consists of 13 residues. The ends lost 5 bases at V and 7 bases at J; junction bases unmatched: 7. Looked up from germline, CDR1 is SGHTA and CDR2 is FQGNSA. The CDR3 is CASSPDQGVGYTF. The CDR3 DNA follows: TGTGCCAGCAGCCCAGACCAGGGGGTTGGCTACACCTTC.

This chain uses TRBV12-3 or TRBV12-4 with TRBJ1-1; 7 nucleotides match TRBD1. The length of the CDR3 is 13 residues. The V gene end was trimmed by 3 bases and the J gene end by 8 bases; junction bases not matched to a gene: 6. CDR3 DNA sequence: TGTGCCAGCAGTTTCCGACAGGGATCCGAAGCTTTCTTT. Translated: CASSFRQGSEAFF.

V and J are TRBV28 and TRBJ1-5; 7 bases agree with TRBD1. This CDR3 comprises 16 residues. Losses at the gene ends were 1 base for V and 0 bases for J; bases not matched to a gene: 3. The germline V gene encodes CDR1 MDHEN and CDR2 SYDVKM. CDR3 coding DNA: TGTGCCAGCAGTTTATCACAGGGGCTTAGCAATCAGCCCCAGCATTTT. It encodes CASSLSQGLSNQPQHF.

The chain is built from TRBV27 and TRBJ2-7, with D perhaps matching TRBD1 (6 bases). Trimming pared 6 bases from V and 6 bases from J, leaving 18 bases between. The CDR3 covers 14 residues. Germline V gene lookup returns CDR1 MNHEY and CDR2 SMNVEV (reference sequence). The CDR3 DNA follows: TGTGCCAGCAGGCGGACAGACCCACTCGGCGAGCAGTACTTC. Amino acids: CASRRTDPLGEQYF.

The V and J genes are TRBV19 and TRBJ2-3; unclear D gene. Germline V gives CDR1 LNHDA, CDR2 SQIVND (reference sequence). V shed 2 bases and J shed 6 bases, with 9 bases lying between them. The CDR3 is 13 amino acids. This chain's CDR3 is CASSIYSMDTQYF. The CDR3 DNA reads as TGTGCCAGTAGTATATACAGTATGGATACGCAGTATTTT.

This sequence joins TRBV5-6 and TRBJ2-7, with 8 positions matching TRBD1. The germline gives CDR1 SGHDT, CDR2 YYEEEE. CDR3 size: 15 residues. J gave up 5 bases and V 1 base, and 8 bases lay outside the gene matches. This CDR3 is CASSLTSRGLDEQYF. Written as DNA, the CDR3 is TGTGCCAGCAGCTTGACGTCCAGGGGGCTTGACGAGCAGTACTTC.

The gene calls are TRBV6-6 and TRBJ2-1, with TRBD2 identical over 16 bases. CDR1 is MNHNY, CDR2 SVGAGI, per germline (reference sequence). The CDR3 contains 16 residues. Unmatched junction bases numbered 8, after V lost 7 bases and J lost 8 bases. CDR3 protein: CASIRGTSGRADEQFF. The DNA of the CDR3 is TGTGCCAGCATCCGGGGGACTAGCGGGAGGGCGGATGAGCAGTTCTTC.

The table lists this clone with a count of one. The rearrangement uses TRBV7-9 and TRBJ1-1; 10 positions agree with TRBD1. This CDR3 region has 17 residues. Germline values: CDR1 SEHNR, CDR2 FQNEAQ (reference sequence). J gave up 4 bases and V 1 base, and 9 bases lay outside the gene matches. This CDR3 is CASSLEVYRDRGTEAFF. CDR3 sequence (DNA): TGTGCCAGCAGCTTAGAGGTCTACCGGGACAGGGGCACTGAAGCTTTCTTT.

This clone appeared once. The chain links TRBV20-1 to TRBJ1-1; D is perhaps TRBD1 (5 bases). Germline V gene data show CDR1 as DFQATT and CDR2 as SNEGSKA (reference sequence). The CDR3 covers 13 residues. Deletions cut 3 bases from V and 1 base from J, with 9 bases between. The CDR3 nucleotides are TGCAGTGCTAGTGAGGGGCAGAACACTGAAGCTTTCTTT. Protein sequence: CSASEGQNTEAFF.

The chain employs TRBV28 and TRBJ2-3; 7 bases map to TRBD2. The CDR3 loop spans 15 amino acids. Germline V gene lookup returns CDR1 MDHEN and CDR2 SYDVKM. V dropped 6 bases and J dropped 0; count of bases not matched to a gene: 6. CDR3 DNA: TGTGCCAGCAGATCAAGCGGGATAAGCACAGATACGCAGTATTTT. Its translation: CASRSSGISTDTQYF.

The gene calls are TRBV11-3 and TRBJ2-3, with 9 nucleotides matching TRBD2. CDR1 is SGHNT, CDR2 YENEEA, per germline. J gave up 6 bases and V 4 bases, and 8 bases lay outside the gene matches. The CDR3 runs to 15 residues. CDR3 sequence (DNA): TGTGCCAGCAGCTCAGCGGGAGGACCGTCCGATACGCAGTATTTT. Protein sequence: CASSSAGGPSDTQYF.